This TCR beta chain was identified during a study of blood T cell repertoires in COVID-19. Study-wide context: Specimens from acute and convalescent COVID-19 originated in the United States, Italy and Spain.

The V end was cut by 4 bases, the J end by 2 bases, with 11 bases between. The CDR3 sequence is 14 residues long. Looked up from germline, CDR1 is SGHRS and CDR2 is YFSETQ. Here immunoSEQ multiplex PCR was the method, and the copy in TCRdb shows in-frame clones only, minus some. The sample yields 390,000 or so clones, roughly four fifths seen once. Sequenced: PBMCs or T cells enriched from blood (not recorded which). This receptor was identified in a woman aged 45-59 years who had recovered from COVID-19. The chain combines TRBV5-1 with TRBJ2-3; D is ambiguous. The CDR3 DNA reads TGCGCCAGCAGCCCCGCCGGGTTCACAGATACGCAGTATTTT. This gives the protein CASSPAGFTDTQYF. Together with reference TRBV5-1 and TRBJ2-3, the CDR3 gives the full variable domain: KAGVTQTPRYLIKTRGQQVTLSCSPISGHRSVSWYQQTPGQGLQFLFEYFSETQRNKGNFPGRFSGRQFSNSRSEMNVSTLELGDSALYLCASSPAGFTDTQYFGPGTRLTVL.